The 26 T cell receptor beta chains below all came from one sample that was sequenced in a study of control samples from healthy donors and cancer patients. Measured with immunoSEQ multiplex PCR; TCRdb has only the in-frame clones, and not every one. The repertoire consists of about 85,000 clones, with approximately 88% occurring once and the leading ten covering roughly 7.2%. The sample was blood. The receptors come from a woman aged 60-75 years in good health.

The chain carries TRBV7-2 and TRBJ1-6; TRBD1 matches at 9 bases. Trimming removed 3 bases from V and 14 bases from J; junction bases left unmatched: 8. The CDR3 is made up of 14 amino acids. Germline lookup yields CDR1 SGHTA and CDR2 FQGNSA. CDR3 sequence (DNA): TGTGCCAGCAGCTTGGGACAGGGCTTCGAGACCCTCCACTTT. Translating it yields CASSLGQGFETLHF.

This chain links TRBV5-1 with TRBJ1-4, with TRBD1 identical over 7 bases. V dropped 0 bases and J dropped 7; count of bases not matched to a gene: 6. CDR3 size: 15 residues. CDR1 is SGHRS, CDR2 YFSETQ, per germline. This CDR3 reads CASSLGQGFGEKLFF. In nucleotides, the CDR3 is TGCGCCAGCAGCTTGGGACAGGGATTCGGTGAAAAACTGTTTTTT.

The chain links TRBV5-1 to TRBJ1-1; D unresolved. The germline V and J ends were trimmed by 4 bases and 0 bases, with 19 bases remaining between them. The CDR3 spans 17 residues. Per germline, CDR1 SGHRS and CDR2 YFSETQ. The CDR3 spells CASSTSVGEPMNTEAFF. CDR3 coding DNA: TGCGCCAGCAGCACCTCGGTGGGTGAGCCCATGAACACTGAAGCTTTCTTT.

This chain connects TRBV2 to TRBJ2-2; 7 positions match TRBD1. The V and J ends lost 6 bases and 6 bases, in that order; junction bases with no gene match: 4. Looked up from germline, CDR1 is SNHLY and CDR2 is FYNNEI. CDR3 length: 13 residues. The CDR3 nucleotides read TGTGCCAGCAGAACACAGGGGTCCGGGGAGCTGTTTTTT. This translates into CASRTQGSGELFF.

The chain joins TRBV11-3 to TRBJ1-3, with D uncertain. V gave up 0 bases and J gave up 9 bases, with 3 bases separating them. The CDR3 is 11 residues long. In germline, CDR1 is SGHNT, CDR2 YENEEA. For the CDR3, the DNA is TGTGCCAGCAGCTTAGACGGCACCATATATTTT. It specifies CASSLDGTIYF.

V is TRBV7-8 and J is TRBJ1-2; 10 bases line up with TRBD1. After removal of 7 bases from V and 2 bases from J, the junction contained 7 bases not matched to a gene. The CDR3 runs to 15 residues. From germline, CDR1 is SGHVS and CDR2 FQNEAQ. The CDR3 sequence: CASTRDRGSNYGYTF. DNA for the CDR3: TGTGCCAGCACCAGGGACAGGGGCTCAAACTATGGCTACACCTTC.

This chain connects TRBV5-4 to TRBJ1-1; D call uncertain. Trimming left V 3 bases short and J 4 bases short, with 13 bases between. The CDR3 contains 14 residues. Per the germline V gene, CDR1 is SGHNT and CDR2 is YYREEE (reference sequence). The DNA for the CDR3 is TGTGCCAGCAGCTCACCGGTGGGATTCACTGAAGCTTTCTTT. Amino acid sequence: CASSSPVGFTEAFF.

This clone was observed once. The chain carries TRBV24-1 and TRBJ1-1, with 9 positions matching TRBD1. The CDR3 length is 15 residues. V shed 6 bases and J 5 bases; nucleotides not matched to a gene: 9. The V gene's germline CDR1 is KGHDR and CDR2 SFDVKD. The CDR3 DNA reads TGTGCCACCAGTTCCTGGGACAGGGCAGAAACTGAAGCTTTCTTT. The encoded protein is CATSSWDRAETEAFF.

The CDR3 DNA follows: TGTGCCAGCAGCTTAGGGGGACTAGCGGGAGGGAGGGCAGATACGCAGTATTTT. This sequence encodes CASSLGGLAGGRADTQYF. The rearrangement uses TRBV7-2 and TRBJ2-3, with 16 bases identical to TRBD2. The CDR3 covers 18 residues. The trim removed 1 base at V and 4 bases at J, leaving 5 bases unmatched. Germline CDR1 reads SGHTA; CDR2 reads FQGNSA.

V and J are TRBV11-2 and TRBJ2-5; the D gene is possibly TRBD1 (6 bases). This CDR3 is 17 amino acids long. CDR1 and CDR2 (germline): SGHAT, FQNNGV. Trimming shortened V by 0 bases and J by 0 bases, and 14 bases separated the two germline ends. This CDR3 reads CASSLEPGATYQETQYF. The DNA for the CDR3 is TGTGCCAGCAGCTTAGAGCCAGGGGCTACTTACCAAGAGACCCAGTACTTC.

The chain is built from TRBV5-5 and TRBJ2-3; 8 nucleotides agree with TRBD2. Per germline, CDR1 SGHKS and CDR2 YYEKEE (reference sequence). The CDR3 spans 17 residues. The junction had 10 bases not matched to a gene; V was cut back by 0 bases and J by 4 bases. CDR3 sequence: CASSLARTSFAPDTQYF. In DNA, the CDR3 is TGTGCCAGCAGCTTGGCTAGGACTAGCTTCGCCCCAGATACGCAGTATTTT.

This chain connects TRBV28 to TRBJ1-2; D is unclear. Germline CDR1 and CDR2: MDHEN and SYDVKM. The CDR3 runs to 14 residues. The V end lost 2 bases, the J end lost 5 bases, and 12 bases lay between the germline ends. The CDR3 loop reads CASSLGPVRYGYTF. In DNA, the CDR3 is TGTGCCAGCAGTTTAGGCCCGGTGAGATATGGCTACACCTTC.

This chain uses TRBV28 with TRBJ1-1; TRBD1 matches 9 bases. Germline V gene data show CDR1 as MDHEN and CDR2 as SYDVKM. The CDR3 totals 13 residues. With 7 bases clipped from V and 5 bases from J, the junction kept 5 bases outside the gene matches. The CDR3: CASTLQGATEAFF. The DNA of the CDR3 is TGTGCCAGCACCCTACAGGGGGCAACTGAAGCTTTCTTT. Based on the CDR3 plus reference TRBV28 and TRBJ1-1, the full variable domain is DVKVTQSSRYLVKRTGEKVFLECVQDMDHENMFWYRQDPGLGLRLIYFSYDVKMKEKGDIPEGYSVSREKKERFSLILESASTNQTSMYLCASTLQGATEAFFGQGTRLTVV.

The V call is TRBV5-1, the J call TRBJ1-2; no clear D gene. Germline V gives CDR1 SGHRS, CDR2 YFSETQ. Deletions cut 7 bases from V and 4 bases from J, with 20 bases between. This CDR3 region has 15 residues. The CDR3 sequence: CASGSGPGGSYGYTF. Here the CDR3 DNA reads TGCGCCAGCGGGTCTGGCCCCGGCGGTTCCTATGGCTACACCTTC.

The V gene is TRBV5-1, the J gene TRBJ1-6; no clear D. CDR3 length: 14 amino acids. CDR1 is SGHRS and CDR2 is YFSETQ in the germline V gene. V gave up 0 bases and J gave up 7 bases, with 8 bases separating them. For the CDR3, the DNA is TGCGCCAGCAGCTTGGTTTCAGACAATTCACCCCTCCACTTT. It translates to CASSLVSDNSPLHF. Combining the CDR3 with reference TRBV5-1 and TRBJ1-6 gives the whole variable domain KAGVTQTPRYLIKTRGQQVTLSCSPISGHRSVSWYQQTPGQGLQFLFEYFSETQRNKGNFPGRFSGRQFSNSRSEMNVSTLELGDSALYLCASSLVSDNSPLHFGNGTRLTVT.

The chain recombines TRBV3-1 (or the pseudogene TRBV3-2) with TRBJ1-2; possible D gene TRBD1, 5 bases. Germline loops: CDR1 LGHDT, CDR2 YNNKEL (reference sequence). The CDR3 is 14 amino acids. V lost 3 bases and J 4 bases, leaving 12 bases between the germline ends. Here the CDR3 DNA reads TGTGCCAGCAGCCAGTACGACGGGGGCTATGGCTACACCTTC. Translated: CASSQYDGGYGYTF.

This rearrangement joins TRBV18 to TRBJ1-2, with TRBD1 matching 12 bases. The CDR3 is 15 amino acids. CDR1 KGHSH and CDR2 LQKENI come from the germline V gene. V shed 5 bases, J shed 2 bases, and the junction held 3 bases outside the gene matches. The chain's CDR3 is CASSEGQGANYGYTF. CDR3 bases: TGTGCCAGCTCAGAGGGACAGGGGGCGAACTATGGCTACACCTTC.

The V and J genes are TRBV18 and TRBJ1-3; 7 bases align to TRBD1. Unmatched junction bases numbered 8, after V lost 2 bases and J lost 7 bases. The CDR3 totals 15 residues. Germline-derived CDR1 and CDR2 are KGHSH and LQKENI. CDR3 DNA: TGTGCCAGCTCACCATGGGGGACAGCGGGGAACACCATATATTTT. Translating gives CASSPWGTAGNTIYF.

This chain uses TRBV5-1 with TRBJ2-1; D gene unclear. The V gene lost 0 bases and the J gene lost 5 bases, with 12 bases spanning the gap. The length of the CDR3 is 15 residues. Germline CDR1 is SGHRS and CDR2 is YFSETQ. CDR3 bases: TGCGCCAGCAGCTTGGTCGCCTCGTCGGACAATGAGCAGTTCTTC. Its protein product is CASSLVASSDNEQFF.

This clone was recorded a few times. J is TRBJ2-7 and V is TRBV2, with D possibly matching TRBD1 (5 bases). The CDR3 length is 14 residues. V lost 7 bases to trimming and J lost 3 bases, with 16 bases between them. Germline lookup yields CDR1 SNHLY and CDR2 FYNNEI. The CDR3 sequence: CASTRQSSNYEQYF. In DNA, the CDR3 is TGTGCCAGCACCAGACAGAGCTCAAACTACGAGCAGTACTTC.

The chain employs TRBV5-1 and TRBJ2-5; 14 nucleotides match TRBD2. V gave up 5 bases and J gave up 5 bases; unmatched junction bases: 5. Germline CDR1 is SGHRS and CDR2 is YFSETQ. The CDR3 is made up of 15 amino acids. The CDR3 is CASSLGTSGGETQYF. Written as DNA, the CDR3 is TGCGCCAGCAGTCTCGGGACTAGCGGGGGCGAGACCCAGTACTTC.

V usage is TRBV10-3 and J usage is TRBJ2-7, with 12 bases lining up with TRBD1. CDR1 and CDR2 (germline): ENHRY, SYGVKD. J was trimmed by 6 bases and V by 6 bases; bases with no gene match: 3. This CDR3 spans 13 amino acids. CDR3 residues: CAISGTGGGEQYF. CDR3 nucleotide sequence: TGTGCCATCAGCGGGACAGGGGGCGGCGAGCAGTACTTC.

This sequence joins TRBV6-6 and TRBJ2-5, with D perhaps matching TRBD2 (5 bases). The CDR3 extends over 15 amino acids. V lost 5 bases and J lost 5, with 18 bases in between. Germline CDR1 reads MNHNY; CDR2 reads SVGAGI (reference sequence). The CDR3 DNA sequence: TGTGCCAGCAGTGCGGACCCGGGAACAAGGGAGACCCAGTACTTC. It translates to CASSADPGTRETQYF.

The chain recombines TRBV5-1 with TRBJ2-5, with 9 bases lining up with TRBD1. This CDR3 has 14 amino acids. Germline V CDR1 and CDR2: SGHRS, YFSETQ. The V segment lost 6 bases and the J segment 3 bases; nucleotides outside the gene matches: 6. As DNA, the CDR3 is TGCGCCAGCAACCTGGGACAGGGAGAAGAGACCCAGTACTTC. It encodes CASNLGQGEETQYF.

The chain is built from TRBV5-1 and TRBJ1-6, with TRBD1 as a possible D gene (5 bases). The CDR3 length is 15 residues. With 4 bases removed from V and 10 bases from J, the gap between germline ends came to 18 bases. Germline CDR1 is SGHRS and CDR2 is YFSETQ. CDR3 bases: TGCGCCAGCAGCAGGTCTGGGGGGTCAAACTCACCCCTCCACTTT. It specifies CASSRSGGSNSPLHF.

This sequence joins TRBV28 and TRBJ2-3; the match to TRBD2 covers 9 bases. J gave up 4 bases and V 3 bases, and 5 bases lay outside the gene matches. The CDR3 is made up of 15 amino acids. Germline CDR1 is MDHEN and CDR2 is SYDVKM. The CDR3 DNA sequence: TGTGCCAGCAGTTTCGGTCGCGGGAGGGCAGATACGCAGTATTTT. Its translation is CASSFGRGRADTQYF. Filled out from reference TRBV28 and TRBJ2-3, the complete variable domain reads DVKVTQSSRYLVKRTGEKVFLECVQDMDHENMFWYRQDPGLGLRLIYFSYDVKMKEKGDIPEGYSVSREKKERFSLILESASTNQTSMYLCASSFGRGRADTQYFGPGTRLTVL.